This T cell receptor beta chain was sequenced in a study of CD4 T cells in relation to SARS-CoV-2 and coronaviruses. About the research overall: After roughly 9 days of antigen culture, PBMC TCR beta CDR3s were sequenced.

This clone was counted only a few times. Antigen: not known. Data came from immunoSEQ multiplex PCR; TCRdb stores just in-frame clones and leaves some out. Seen here are around 25,000 clones, 70% to 80% observed once, and the top ten hold roughly 18%. The length of the CDR3 is 18 residues. In germline, CDR1 is LGHDT, CDR2 YNNKEL (reference sequence). V lost 4 bases and J lost 5; bases outside the gene matches: 11. CD4+ T cells from unexposed donors were obtained before the COVID-19 pandemic (2011-2018). The cells were cultured for 10 days before CD4+ T cells were isolated. The source material was CD4+ T cells from PBMCs, cultured in vitro. This chain joins TRBV3-1 (or the pseudogene TRBV3-2) and TRBJ1-6; 10 positions agree with TRBD1. This receptor was identified in a human donor in good health. CDR3 sequence (DNA): TGTGCCAGCAGCCCACCTCCCCGACAGGGGGCAGATAATTCACCCCTCCACTTT. Its protein is CASSPPPRQGADNSPLHF.